This entry concerns a single T cell receptor (beta chain). Its target is unknown. This CDR3 has 16 residues. Looked up from germline, CDR1 is SGHDT and CDR2 is YYEEEE. V lost 4 bases and J lost 0; bases outside the gene matches: 4. The record originates from a study of cytomegalovirus exposure and HLA in healthy donors. The PCR ran on 60 Vbeta and 13 Jbeta primers. This table comes from immunoSEQ multiplex PCR, and its TCRdb copy is limited to in-frame clones, with some not included. This table has under 200,000 clones, 82% appearing once. The study's findings and limits: The number of N-insertions in an Asian-associated ancestry cluster was reportedly below the approximately 680-donor mean in a later analysis.

V gene TRBV5-6 combines with J gene TRBJ1-5; 10 bases are shared with TRBD1. Material: PBMCs. This clonotype originated in a girl aged 5-17 years in good health and CMV-seropositive. The CDR3: CASSTRQGASNQPQHF. The DNA of the CDR3 is TGTGCCAGCAGCACCCGACAGGGGGCTAGCAATCAGCCCCAGCATTTT.